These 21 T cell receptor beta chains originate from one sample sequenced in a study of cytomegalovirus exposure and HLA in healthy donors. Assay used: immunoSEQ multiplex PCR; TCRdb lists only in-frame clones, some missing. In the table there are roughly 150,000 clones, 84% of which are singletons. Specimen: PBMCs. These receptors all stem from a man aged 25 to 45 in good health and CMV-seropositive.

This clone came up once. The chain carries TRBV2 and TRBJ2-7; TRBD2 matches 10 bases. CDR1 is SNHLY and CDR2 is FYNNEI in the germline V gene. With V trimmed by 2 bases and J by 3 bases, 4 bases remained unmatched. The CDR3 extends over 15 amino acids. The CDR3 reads CASSELPSGSYEQYF. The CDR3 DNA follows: TGTGCCAGCAGTGAACTCCCTAGCGGGAGCTACGAGCAGTACTTC.

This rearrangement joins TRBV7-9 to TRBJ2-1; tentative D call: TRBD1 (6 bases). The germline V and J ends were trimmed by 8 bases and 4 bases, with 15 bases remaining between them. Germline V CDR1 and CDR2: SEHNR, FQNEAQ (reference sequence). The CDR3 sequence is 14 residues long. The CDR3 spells CASFSPGEYNEQFF. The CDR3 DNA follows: TGTGCCAGCTTTTCCCCAGGGGAATACAATGAGCAGTTCTTC.

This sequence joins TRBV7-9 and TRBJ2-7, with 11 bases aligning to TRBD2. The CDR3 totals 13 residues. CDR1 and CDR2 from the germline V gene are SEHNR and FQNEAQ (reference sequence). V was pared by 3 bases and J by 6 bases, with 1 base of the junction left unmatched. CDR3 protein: CASSFSGRAEQYF. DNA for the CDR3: TGTGCCAGCAGCTTTAGCGGGAGGGCCGAGCAGTACTTC.

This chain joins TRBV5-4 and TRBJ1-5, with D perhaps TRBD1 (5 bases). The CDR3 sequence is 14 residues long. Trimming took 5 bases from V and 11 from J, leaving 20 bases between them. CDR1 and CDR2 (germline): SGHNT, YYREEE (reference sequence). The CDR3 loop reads CASRPWGDLSSQHF. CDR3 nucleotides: TGTGCCAGCAGACCTTGGGGGGACTTGAGTTCCCAGCATTTT.

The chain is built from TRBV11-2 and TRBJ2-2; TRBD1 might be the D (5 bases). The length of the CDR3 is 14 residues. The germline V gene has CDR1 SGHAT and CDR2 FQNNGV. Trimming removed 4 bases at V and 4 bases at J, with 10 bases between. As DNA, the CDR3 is TGTGCCAGCAGCTCTACGACAGTCACCGGGGAGCTGTTTTTT. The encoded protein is CASSSTTVTGELFF. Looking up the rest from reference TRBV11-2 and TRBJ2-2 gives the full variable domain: EAGVAQSPRYKIIEKRQSVAFWCNPISGHATLYWYQQILGQGPKLLIQFQNNGVVDDSQLPKDRFSAERLKGVDSTLKIQPAKLEDSAVYLCASSSTTVTGELFFGEGSRLTVL.

CDR3 DNA: TGTGCCAGCAGCCGGACAGGAAACTCTGGGGCCAACGTCCTGACTTTC. Protein sequence: CASSRTGNSGANVLTF. The chain carries TRBV5-6 and TRBJ2-6, with 7 bases that match TRBD1. The ends lost 4 bases at V and 0 bases at J; junction bases unmatched: 4. Germline CDR1 and CDR2: SGHDT and YYEEEE. There are 16 residues in the CDR3.

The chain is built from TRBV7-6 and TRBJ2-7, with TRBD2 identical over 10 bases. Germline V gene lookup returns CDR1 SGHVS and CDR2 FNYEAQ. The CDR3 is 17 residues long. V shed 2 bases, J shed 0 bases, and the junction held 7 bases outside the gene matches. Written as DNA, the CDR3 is TGTGCCAGCAGCTTAAGTAGCGGGAGGCCTAGCTCCTACGAGCAGTACTTC. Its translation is CASSLSSGRPSSYEQYF.

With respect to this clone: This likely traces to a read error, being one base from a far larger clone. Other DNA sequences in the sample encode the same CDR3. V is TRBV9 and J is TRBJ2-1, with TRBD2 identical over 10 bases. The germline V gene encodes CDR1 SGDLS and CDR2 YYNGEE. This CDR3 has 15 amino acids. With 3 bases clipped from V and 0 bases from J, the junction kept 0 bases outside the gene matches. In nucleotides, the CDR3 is TGTGCCAGCAGCGCTAGCGGGAGCTCCTACAATGAGCAGTTCTTC. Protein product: CASSASGSSYNEQFF.

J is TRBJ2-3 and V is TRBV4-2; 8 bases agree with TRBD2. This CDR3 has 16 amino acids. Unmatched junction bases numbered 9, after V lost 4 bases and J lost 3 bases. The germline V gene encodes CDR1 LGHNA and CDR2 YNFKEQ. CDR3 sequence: CASSPLEREKTDTQYF. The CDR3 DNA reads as TGTGCCAGCAGCCCCCTAGAGCGGGAGAAGACAGATACGCAGTATTTT.

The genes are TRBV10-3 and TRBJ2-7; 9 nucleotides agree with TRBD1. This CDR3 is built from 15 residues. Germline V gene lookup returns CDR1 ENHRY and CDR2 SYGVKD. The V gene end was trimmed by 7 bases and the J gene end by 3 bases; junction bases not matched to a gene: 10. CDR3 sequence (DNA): TGTGCCATCAAACCCGGGACAGGGAGTCTCTACGAGCAGTACTTC. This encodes CAIKPGTGSLYEQYF.

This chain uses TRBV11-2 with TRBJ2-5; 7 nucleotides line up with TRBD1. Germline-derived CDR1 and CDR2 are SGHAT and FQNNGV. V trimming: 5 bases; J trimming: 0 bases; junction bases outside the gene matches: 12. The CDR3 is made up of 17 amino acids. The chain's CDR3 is CASSPFTGDTYQETQYF. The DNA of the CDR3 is TGTGCCAGCAGCCCATTTACAGGGGACACATACCAAGAGACCCAGTACTTC.

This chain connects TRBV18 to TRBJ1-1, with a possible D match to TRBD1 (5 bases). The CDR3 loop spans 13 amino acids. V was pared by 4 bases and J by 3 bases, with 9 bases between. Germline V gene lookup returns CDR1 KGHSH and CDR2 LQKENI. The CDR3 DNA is TGTGCCAGCTCACGATTAGGGGACACTGAAGCTTTCTTT. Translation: CASSRLGDTEAFF.

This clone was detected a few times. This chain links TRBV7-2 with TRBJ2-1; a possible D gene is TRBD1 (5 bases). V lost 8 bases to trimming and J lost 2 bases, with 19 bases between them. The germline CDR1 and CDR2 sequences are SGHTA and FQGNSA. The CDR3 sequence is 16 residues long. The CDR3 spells CASVPTTGTPYNEQFF. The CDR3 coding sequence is TGTGCCAGCGTCCCCACCACAGGAACTCCCTACAATGAGCAGTTCTTC.

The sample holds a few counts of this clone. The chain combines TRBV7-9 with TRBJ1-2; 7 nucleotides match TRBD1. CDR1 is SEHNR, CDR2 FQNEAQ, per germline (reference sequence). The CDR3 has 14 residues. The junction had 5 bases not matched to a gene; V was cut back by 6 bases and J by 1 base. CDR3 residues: CASSPTGDNYGYTF. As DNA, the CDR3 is TGTGCCAGCAGTCCTACAGGGGATAACTATGGCTACACCTTC.

The CDR3 region has the DNA TGTGCCGGCGGGGGGCCTAGCGGGAGTGGGACGCAGTATTTT. Translating it yields CAGGGPSGSGTQYF. The chain carries TRBV11-1 and TRBJ2-3, with 10 bases fitting TRBD2. V dropped 11 bases and J dropped 9; count of bases not matched to a gene: 14. The length of the CDR3 is 14 residues. The germline V gene encodes CDR1 SGHAT and CDR2 FQDESV (reference sequence).

The CDR3 DNA sequence: TGTGCCAGTTACCCCTTAGGGGGCTCCTACGAGCAGTACTTC. The encoded protein is CASYPLGGSYEQYF. The chain links TRBV6-1 to TRBJ2-7; tentative D call: TRBD1 (6 bases). Per the germline V gene, CDR1 is MNHNS and CDR2 is SASEGT. The CDR3 covers 14 residues. Deletions cut 9 bases from V and 0 bases from J, with 15 bases between.

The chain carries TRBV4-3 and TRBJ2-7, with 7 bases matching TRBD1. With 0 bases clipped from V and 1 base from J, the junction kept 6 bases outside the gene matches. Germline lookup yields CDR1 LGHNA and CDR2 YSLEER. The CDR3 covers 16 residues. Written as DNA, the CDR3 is TGCGCCAGCAGCCAAGATGTACAGGGGCTATCCTACGAGCAGTACTTC. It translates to CASSQDVQGLSYEQYF.

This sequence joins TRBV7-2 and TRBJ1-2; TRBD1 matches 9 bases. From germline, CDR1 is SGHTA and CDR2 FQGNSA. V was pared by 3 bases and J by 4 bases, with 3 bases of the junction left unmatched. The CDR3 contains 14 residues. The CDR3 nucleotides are TGTGCCAGCAGCTTTAACAGGGGGCCCTATGGCTACACCTTC. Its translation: CASSFNRGPYGYTF.

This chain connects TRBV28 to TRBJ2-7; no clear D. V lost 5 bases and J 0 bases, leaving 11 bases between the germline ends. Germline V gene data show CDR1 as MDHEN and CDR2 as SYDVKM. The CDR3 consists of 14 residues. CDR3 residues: CASSPQVSSYEQYF. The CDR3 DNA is TGTGCCAGCAGTCCCCAGGTTAGCTCCTACGAGCAGTACTTC. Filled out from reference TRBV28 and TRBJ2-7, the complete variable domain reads DVKVTQSSRYLVKRTGEKVFLECVQDMDHENMFWYRQDPGLGLRLIYFSYDVKMKEKGDIPEGYSVSREKKERFSLILESASTNQTSMYLCASSPQVSSYEQYFGPGTRLTVT.

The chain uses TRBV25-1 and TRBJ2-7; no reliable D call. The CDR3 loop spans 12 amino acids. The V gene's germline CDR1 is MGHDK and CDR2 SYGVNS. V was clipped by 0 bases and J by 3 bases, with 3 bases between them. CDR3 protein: CASSEYNYEQYF. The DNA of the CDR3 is TGTGCCAGCAGTGAATATAACTACGAGCAGTACTTC.

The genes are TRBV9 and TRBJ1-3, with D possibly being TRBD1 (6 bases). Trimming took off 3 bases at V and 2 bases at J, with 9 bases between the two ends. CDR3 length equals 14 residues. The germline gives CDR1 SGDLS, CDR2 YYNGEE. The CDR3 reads CASSGYRAGNTIYF. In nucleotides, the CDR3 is TGTGCCAGCAGCGGTTACAGGGCTGGAAACACCATATATTTT.